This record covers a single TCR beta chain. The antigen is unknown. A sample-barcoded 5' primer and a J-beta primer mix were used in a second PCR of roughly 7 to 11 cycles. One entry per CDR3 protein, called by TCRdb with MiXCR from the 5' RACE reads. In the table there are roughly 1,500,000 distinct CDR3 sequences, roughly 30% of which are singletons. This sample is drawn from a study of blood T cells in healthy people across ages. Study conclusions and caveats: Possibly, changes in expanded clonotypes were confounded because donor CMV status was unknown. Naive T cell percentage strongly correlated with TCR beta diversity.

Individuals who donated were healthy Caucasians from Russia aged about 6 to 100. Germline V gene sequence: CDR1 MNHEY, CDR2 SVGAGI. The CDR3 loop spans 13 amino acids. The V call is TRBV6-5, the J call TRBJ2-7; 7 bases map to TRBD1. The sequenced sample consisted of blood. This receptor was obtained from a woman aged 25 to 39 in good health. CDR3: CAHSQGNSYEQYF. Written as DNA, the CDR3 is TGTGCTCATTCACAGGGGAACTCCTACGAGCAGTACTTC.